This T cell receptor (beta chain) comes out of a study of OX40 agonist ivuxolimab in advanced cancers. Study summary: Given to patients was ivuxolimab, an agonistic anti-OX40 (CD134) antibody. Findings and limits, study-wide: At 0.1 to 3.0 mg/kg and by week 6, clonal expansion occurred in CD4+ and CD8+ blood T cells.

The germline V gene has CDR1 SGHTA and CDR2 FQGNSA. Trimming took 5 bases from V and 0 from J; bases not matched to a gene: 4. This CDR3 spans 16 amino acids. A note on this clone: What it binds is not known.

Using immunoSEQ multiplex PCR, the repertoire was profiled, and TCRdb retains in-frame clones only, with some absent. This table holds tens of thousands of clones, about nine tenths found once. V is TRBV7-2 and J is TRBJ2-6; TRBD2 matches 7 bases. This specimen consisted of CD4+ or CD8+ T cells sorted from blood, obtained in a trial of the OX40 agonist ivuxolimab. This sequence originates from an adult with an advanced solid tumor such as melanoma, head and neck, liver or kidney cancer. CDR3 residues: CASSTSAVSGANVLTF. CDR3 coding DNA: TGTGCCAGCAGCACTAGCGCCGTCTCTGGGGCCAACGTCCTGACTTTC.